This T cell receptor (beta chain) is drawn from a study of blood T cell repertoires in COVID-19. Study summary: Nucleic acid was either cDNA or gDNA, and it came from T cells, B-cell-depleted T cells, or PBMCs.

Cohort placement rested on clinical history that participants reported themselves. Study processing details: Amplification of reference gene primers provided the estimated nucleated cell counts. Only in-frame clones appear in the TCRdb table, and some are missing; sequencing was by immunoSEQ multiplex PCR. That table gives V, J and clone size, and the DNA gave D and trimming. The sample comprises around 320,000 clones, around 91% of which are singletons, and roughly 4.3% rests with the top ten. J gave up 1 base and V 4 bases, and 12 bases lay outside the gene matches. The CDR3 has 17 residues. CDR1 and CDR2 (germline): MDHEN, SYDVKM.

The receptor was derived from a woman aged 18-29 years with acute COVID-19. The sample comprised PBMCs or T cells enriched from blood (not recorded which). This chain uses TRBV28 with TRBJ2-5, with 7 bases that match TRBD2. The CDR3 DNA reads as TGTGCCAGCAGTTACTCCCGCGGACTAGGTACCCAAGAGACCCAGTACTTC. It translates to CASSYSRGLGTQETQYF.